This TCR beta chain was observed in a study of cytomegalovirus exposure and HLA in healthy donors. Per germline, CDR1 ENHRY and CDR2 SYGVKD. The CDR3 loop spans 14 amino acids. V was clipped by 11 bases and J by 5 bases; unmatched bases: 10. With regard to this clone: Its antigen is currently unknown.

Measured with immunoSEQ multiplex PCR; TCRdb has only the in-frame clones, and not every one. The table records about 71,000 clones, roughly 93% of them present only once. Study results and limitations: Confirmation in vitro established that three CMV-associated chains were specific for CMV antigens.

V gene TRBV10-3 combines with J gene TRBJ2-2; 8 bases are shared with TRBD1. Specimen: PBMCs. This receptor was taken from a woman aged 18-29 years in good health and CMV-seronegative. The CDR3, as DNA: TGTGCCGGCGCGGGACAGGAACTGACCGGGGAGCTGTTTTTT. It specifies CAGAGQELTGELFF.